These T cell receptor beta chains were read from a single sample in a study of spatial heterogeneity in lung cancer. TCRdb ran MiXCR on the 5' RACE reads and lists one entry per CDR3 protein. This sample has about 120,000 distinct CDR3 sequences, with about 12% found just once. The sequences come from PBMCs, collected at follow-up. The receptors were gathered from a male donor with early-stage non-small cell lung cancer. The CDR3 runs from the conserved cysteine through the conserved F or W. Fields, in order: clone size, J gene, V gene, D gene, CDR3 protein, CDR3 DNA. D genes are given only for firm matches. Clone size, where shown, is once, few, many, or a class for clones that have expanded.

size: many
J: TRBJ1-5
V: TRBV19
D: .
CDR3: CASTSDSPGVIYSNQPQHF
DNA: TGTGCCAGTACCTCAGACAGCCCCGGTGTCATTTATAGCAATCAGCCCCAGCATTTT

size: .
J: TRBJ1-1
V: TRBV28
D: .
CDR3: CASLLRPDTEAFF
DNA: TGTGCCAGTCTCTTAAGGCCAGACACTGAAGCTTTCTTT

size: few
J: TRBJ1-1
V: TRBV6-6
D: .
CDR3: CASSSPTDTEAFF
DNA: TGTGCCAGCAGCTCGCCAACTGACACTGAAGCTTTCTTT

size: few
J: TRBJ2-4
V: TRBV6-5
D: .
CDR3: CASRVDRRNIQYF
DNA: TGTGCCAGCAGAGTGGACAGAAGAAACATTCAGTACTTC

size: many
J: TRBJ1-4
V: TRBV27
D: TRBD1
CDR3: CASLGQGREKLFF
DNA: TGTGCCAGCCTCGGACAGGGTAGGGAAAAACTGTTTTTT

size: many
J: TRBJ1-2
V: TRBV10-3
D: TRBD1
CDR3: CAISGPPGQGNYGYTF
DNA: TGTGCCATCAGTGGACCTCCCGGACAGGGGAACTATGGCTACACCTTC

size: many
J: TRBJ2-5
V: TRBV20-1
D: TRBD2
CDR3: CSARLAGGLQETQYF
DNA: TGCAGTGCTCGACTAGCGGGGGGCCTCCAAGAGACCCAGTACTTC

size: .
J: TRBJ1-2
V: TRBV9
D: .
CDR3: CASSSVGRGANYGYTF
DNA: TGTGCCAGCAGCTCCGTGGGCAGGGGAGCTAACTATGGCTACACCTTC

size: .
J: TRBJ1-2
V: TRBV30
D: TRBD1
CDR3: CAWSTIRGQGKSNYGYTF
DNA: TGTGCCTGGAGTACTATCAGGGGACAGGGGAAATCTAACTATGGCTACACCTTC

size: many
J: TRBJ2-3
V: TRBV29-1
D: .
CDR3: CSVEEALSTDTQYF
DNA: TGCAGCGTTGAAGAGGCCCTTAGCACAGATACGCAGTATTTT

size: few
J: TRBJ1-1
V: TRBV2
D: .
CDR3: CASGDWGGTEAFF
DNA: TGTGCCAGCGGTGATTGGGGAGGGACTGAAGCTTTCTTT

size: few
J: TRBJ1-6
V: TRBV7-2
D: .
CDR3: CASSLEPGNSPLHF
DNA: TGTGCCAGCAGCTTAGAGCCTGGTAATTCACCCCTCCACTTT

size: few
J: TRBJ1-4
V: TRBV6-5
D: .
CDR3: CASSPGVGSSNEKLFF
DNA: TGTGCCAGCAGCCCCGGTGTAGGGTCCTCTAATGAAAAACTGTTTTTT

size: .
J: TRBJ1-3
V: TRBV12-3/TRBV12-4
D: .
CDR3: CASSFGGKGDTIYF
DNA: TGTGCCAGCAGTTTTGGCGGCAAAGGTGACACCATATATTTT

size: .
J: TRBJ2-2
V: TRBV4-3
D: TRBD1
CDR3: CASSQGQGRTGELFF
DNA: TGCGCCAGCAGCCAGGGACAGGGACGCACCGGGGAGCTGTTTTTT

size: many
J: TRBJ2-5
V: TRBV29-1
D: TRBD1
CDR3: CSASNRGRETQYF
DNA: TGCAGCGCTAGCAACAGGGGGCGGGAGACCCAGTACTTC

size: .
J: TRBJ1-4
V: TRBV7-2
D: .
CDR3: CASSLGLNEKLFF
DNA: TGTGCCAGCAGCTTAGGTCTTAATGAAAAACTGTTTTTT

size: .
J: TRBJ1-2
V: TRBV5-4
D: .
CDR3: CASSLEGRHGYTF
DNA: TGTGCCAGCAGCTTGGAGGGGAGGCACGGCTACACCTTC

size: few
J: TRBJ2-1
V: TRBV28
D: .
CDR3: CASSLGLRNEQFF
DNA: TGTGCCAGCAGTTTGGGACTCCGCAATGAGCAGTTCTTC

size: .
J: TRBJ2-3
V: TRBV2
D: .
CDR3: CASSGPTGILDTQYF
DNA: TGTGCCAGCAGTGGCCCTACAGGGATCCTCGATACGCAGTATTTT

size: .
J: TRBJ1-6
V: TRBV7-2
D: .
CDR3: CASRLDGAAVWALHF
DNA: TGTGCCAGCAGACTAGACGGAGCTGCAGTTTGGGCCCTCCACTTT

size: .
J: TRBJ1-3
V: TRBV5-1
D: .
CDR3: CASRVTFSSGNTIYF
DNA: TGCGCCAGCAGGGTGACGTTCTCCTCTGGAAACACCATATATTTT

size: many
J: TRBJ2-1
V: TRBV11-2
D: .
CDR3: CASSLVYRFPHNEQFF
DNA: TGTGCCAGCAGCTTAGTGTACAGGTTCCCCCACAATGAGCAGTTCTTC

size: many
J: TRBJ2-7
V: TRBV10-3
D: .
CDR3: CAIRSSAGEQYF
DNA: TGTGCCATCAGATCGAGCGCGGGGGAGCAGTACTTC

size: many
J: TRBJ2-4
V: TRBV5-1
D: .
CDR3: CASSLSRQNIQYF
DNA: TGCGCCAGCAGCTTGTCAAGACAAAACATTCAGTACTTC

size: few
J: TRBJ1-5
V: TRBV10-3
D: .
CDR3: CAISEYEGQPQHF
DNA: TGTGCCATCAGTGAGTACGAAGGTCAGCCCCAGCATTTT

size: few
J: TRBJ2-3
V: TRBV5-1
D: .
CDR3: CASSLVPGSDTQYF
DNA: TGCGCCAGCAGCTTGGTTCCGGGGTCGGATACGCAGTATTTT

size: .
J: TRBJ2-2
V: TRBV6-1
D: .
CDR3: CASTLEGGRGGELFF
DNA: TGTGCCAGCACCCTTGAAGGGGGGCGTGGCGGGGAGCTGTTTTTT

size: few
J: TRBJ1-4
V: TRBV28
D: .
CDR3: CASGQGNEKLFF
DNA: TGTGCCAGTGGGCAGGGAAATGAAAAACTGTTTTTT

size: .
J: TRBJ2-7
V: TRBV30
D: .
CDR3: CAWSGPAYEQYF
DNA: TGTGCCTGGAGCGGCCCGGCCTACGAGCAGTACTTC

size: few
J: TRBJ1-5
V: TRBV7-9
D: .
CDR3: CASSLEVGQPQHF
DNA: TGTGCCAGCAGCTTAGAGGTGGGACAGCCCCAGCATTTT

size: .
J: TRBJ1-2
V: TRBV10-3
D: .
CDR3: CAMLDSAHGYTF
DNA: TGTGCCATGCTGGACAGCGCGCATGGCTACACCTTC

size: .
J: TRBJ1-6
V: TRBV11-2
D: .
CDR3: CASSSLGRSYSPLHF
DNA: TGTGCCAGCAGCTCCCTCGGACGGAGTTATTCACCCCTCCACTTT

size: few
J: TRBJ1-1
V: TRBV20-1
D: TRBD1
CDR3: CSAPHTGDTEAFF
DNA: TGCAGTGCTCCACACACAGGGGACACTGAAGCTTTCTTT

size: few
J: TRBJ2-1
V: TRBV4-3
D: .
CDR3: CASSQDLRVFNNEQFF
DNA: TGCGCCAGCAGCCAAGATTTAAGGGTCTTCAACAATGAGCAGTTCTTC

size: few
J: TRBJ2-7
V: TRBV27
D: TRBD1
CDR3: CASSQGDRSSYEQYF
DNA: TGTGCCAGCAGTCAGGGGGACAGGAGCTCCTACGAGCAGTACTTC

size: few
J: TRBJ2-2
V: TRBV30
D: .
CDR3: CAWMGTGPRPNTGELFF
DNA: TGTGCCTGGATGGGGACTGGGCCCCGTCCGAACACCGGGGAGCTGTTTTTT

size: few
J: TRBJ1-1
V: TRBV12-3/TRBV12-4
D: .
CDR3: CASLITGAEAFF
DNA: TGTGCCAGCCTTATCACTGGCGCTGAAGCTTTCTTT

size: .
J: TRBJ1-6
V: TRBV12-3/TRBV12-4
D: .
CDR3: CASSLSHSPLHF
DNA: TGTGCCAGCAGTTTAAGCCATTCACCCCTCCACTTT

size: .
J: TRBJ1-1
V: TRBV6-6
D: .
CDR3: CASSPLGMNTEAFF
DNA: TGTGCCAGCAGCCCTCTAGGCATGAACACTGAAGCTTTCTTT

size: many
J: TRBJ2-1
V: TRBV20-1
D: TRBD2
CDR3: CSAPGLAGINEQFF
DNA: TGCAGTGCCCCAGGACTAGCGGGCATCAATGAGCAGTTCTTC

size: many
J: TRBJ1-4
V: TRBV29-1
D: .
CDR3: CSVGKGGWDEKLFF
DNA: TGCAGCGTGGGCAAGGGAGGTTGGGATGAAAAACTGTTTTTT

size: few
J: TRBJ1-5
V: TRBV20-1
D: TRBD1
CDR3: CSAPAQGYSNQPQHF
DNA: TGCAGTGCCCCAGCACAGGGGTATAGCAATCAGCCCCAGCATTTT

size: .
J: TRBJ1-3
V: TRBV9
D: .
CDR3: CASSVDMGSGNTIYF
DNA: TGTGCCAGCAGCGTAGACATGGGGTCTGGAAACACCATATATTTT

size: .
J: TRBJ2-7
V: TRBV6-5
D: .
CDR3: CASSVQYGGSYEQYF
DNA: TGTGCCAGCAGCGTACAGTACGGAGGATCCTACGAGCAGTACTTC

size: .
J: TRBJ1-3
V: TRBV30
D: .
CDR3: CAFPTSGNTIYF
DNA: TGTGCCTTTCCGACCTCTGGAAACACCATATATTTT

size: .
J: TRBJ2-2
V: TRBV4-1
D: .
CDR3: CASSQGHSNTGELFF
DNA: TGCGCCAGCAGCCAGGGGCATTCGAACACCGGGGAGCTGTTTTTT

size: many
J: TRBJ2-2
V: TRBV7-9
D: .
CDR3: CASSRSGELFF
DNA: TGTGCCAGCAGTCGGTCCGGGGAGCTGTTTTTT

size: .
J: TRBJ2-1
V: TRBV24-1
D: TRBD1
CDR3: CATSDLGATGKYEQFF
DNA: TGTGCCACCAGTGATTTAGGGGCGACAGGGAAGTACGAGCAGTTCTTC

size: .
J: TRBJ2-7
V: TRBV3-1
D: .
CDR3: CASSHPEGLEQYF
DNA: TGTGCCAGCAGCCACCCTGAGGGGCTCGAGCAGTACTTC

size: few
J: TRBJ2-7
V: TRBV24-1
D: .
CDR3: CATSEGADDEQYF
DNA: TGTGCCACCAGTGAAGGGGCGGACGACGAGCAGTACTTC

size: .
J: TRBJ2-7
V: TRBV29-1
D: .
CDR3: CSVEDVKQNFYEQYF
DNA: TGCAGCGTTGAAGATGTAAAACAGAATTTCTACGAGCAGTACTTC

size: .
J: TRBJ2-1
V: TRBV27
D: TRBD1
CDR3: CASSLPLGTGVRSNEQFF
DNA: TGTGCCAGCAGTTTACCTCTTGGGACAGGGGTAAGAAGCAATGAGCAGTTCTTC

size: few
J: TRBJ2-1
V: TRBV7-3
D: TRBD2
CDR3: CASSRIAGTSYNEQFF
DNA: TGTGCCAGCAGCCGGATAGCGGGGACATCCTACAATGAGCAGTTCTTC

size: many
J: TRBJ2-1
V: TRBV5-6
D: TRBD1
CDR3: CASSAAGGINEQFF
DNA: TGTGCCAGCAGCGCGGCAGGGGGAATCAATGAGCAGTTCTTC